This passage covers 5 T cell receptor beta chains from one sample sequenced in a study of blood T cell repertoires in COVID-19. Produced via immunoSEQ multiplex PCR; TCRdb's table is partial and in-frame only. The table shows 200,000 to 300,000 clones, with approximately 86% occurring only once. The sequencing sample was made of peripheral blood. Receptors were obtained from a young man with active or convalescent COVID-19.

The V call is TRBV6-5, the J call TRBJ2-5; TRBD2 aligns across 8 bases. Germline V CDR1 and CDR2: MNHEY, SVGAGI. V lost 2 bases, J lost 14 bases, and 7 bases stayed unmatched. The CDR3 spans 12 residues. The CDR3 DNA sequence: TGTGCCAGCAGTTACCTCGGGGGGGCCTATTACTTC. Its protein product is CASSYLGGAYYF.

This rearrangement joins TRBV28 to TRBJ1-5; D is unclear. Germline V lookup: CDR1 MDHEN, CDR2 SYDVKM. Trimming shortened V by 4 bases and J by 6 bases, and 13 bases separated the two germline ends. The CDR3 extends over 14 amino acids. The CDR3 DNA follows: TGTGCCAGCAGTTCCTACCTTAGAGTTCAGCCCCAGCATTTT. Translating gives CASSSYLRVQPQHF.

By sample share, this clone is medium-sized. The gene calls are TRBV29-1 and TRBJ1-1; 9 nucleotides align to TRBD1. Germline values: CDR1 SQVTM, CDR2 ANQGSEA. This CDR3 has 13 residues. The CDR3 DNA reads TGCAGTGCTCGGGGACAGGGTATGACTGAAGCTTTCTTT. It specifies CSARGQGMTEAFF. Full variable domain (rest looked up from reference TRBV29-1 and TRBJ1-1): SAVISQKPSRDICQRGTSLTIQCQVDSQVTMMFWYRQQPGQSLTLIATANQGSEATYESGFVIDKFPISRPNLTFSTLTVSNMSPEDSSIYLCSARGQGMTEAFFGQGTRLTVV.

V usage is TRBV7-2 and J usage is TRBJ2-1; the match to TRBD2 covers 7 bases. This CDR3 has 15 amino acids. Trimming cost V 1 base and J 4 bases; bases outside gene matches: 4. The germline gives CDR1 SGHTA, CDR2 FQGNSA. DNA for the CDR3: TGTGCCAGCAGCTTAGGGGGGGGATTGTACAATGAGCAGTTCTTC. Translated, it gives CASSLGGGLYNEQFF.

The rearrangement uses TRBV3-1 (or the pseudogene TRBV3-2) and TRBJ2-3; TRBD2 matches at 7 bases. The germline CDR1 and CDR2 sequences are LGHDT and YNNKEL (reference sequence). Unmatched junction bases numbered 8, after V lost 1 base and J lost 4 bases. The CDR3 extends over 16 amino acids. The CDR3 sequence: CASSQGWAREADTQYF. The CDR3 nucleotides are TGTGCCAGCAGCCAAGGGTGGGCCCGGGAGGCAGATACGCAGTATTTT.